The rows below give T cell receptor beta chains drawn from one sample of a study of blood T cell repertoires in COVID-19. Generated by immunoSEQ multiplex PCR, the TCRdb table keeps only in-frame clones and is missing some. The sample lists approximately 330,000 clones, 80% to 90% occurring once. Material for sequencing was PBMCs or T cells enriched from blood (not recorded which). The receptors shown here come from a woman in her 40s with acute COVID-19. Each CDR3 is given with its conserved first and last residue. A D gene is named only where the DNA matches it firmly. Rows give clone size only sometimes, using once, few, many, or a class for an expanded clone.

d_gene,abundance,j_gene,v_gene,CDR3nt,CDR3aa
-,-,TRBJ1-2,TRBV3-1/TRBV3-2,TGTGCCAGCAGCCAAGCCGCAGATTATGGCTACACCTTC,CASSQAADYGYTF
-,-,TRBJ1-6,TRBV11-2,TGTGCCAGCAGCCAAGAGCCAGGCGCCAATTCACCCCTCCACTTT,CASSQEPGANSPLHF
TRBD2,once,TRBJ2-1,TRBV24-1,TGTGCCACCAGTGAAGGGCGCGGGGGGGCTTCAAATGAGCAGTTCTTC,CATSEGRGGASNEQFF
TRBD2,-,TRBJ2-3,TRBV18,TGTGCCAGCTCACCCCGGACTAGCGGGGGGTACACAGATACGCAGTATTTT,CASSPRTSGGYTDTQYF
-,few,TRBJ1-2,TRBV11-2,TGTGCCAGCAGCTTGGGCCAGGCCCATGGCTACACCTTC,CASSLGQAHGYTF
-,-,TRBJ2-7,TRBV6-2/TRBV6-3,TGTGCCAGCAGCAACGGGGGGACATCCTACGAGCAGTACTTC,CASSNGGTSYEQYF
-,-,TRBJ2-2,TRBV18,TGTGCCAGCTCACCACGGACAGACACCGGGGAGCTGTTTTTT,CASSPRTDTGELFF
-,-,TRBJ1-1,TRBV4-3,TGCGCCAGCAGCCAAGAGTTACAGGGTAGTTGGACTGAAGCTTTCTTT,CASSQELQGSWTEAFF
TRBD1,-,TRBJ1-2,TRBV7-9,TGTGCCAGCAGCTTGGGGACAGGGGTCGGGTACCACTATGGCTACACCTTC,CASSLGTGVGYHYGYTF
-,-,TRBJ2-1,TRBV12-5,TGTGCTAGTGGTCCTGGGACCTCGGCGGGGAATGAGCAGTTCTTC,CASGPGTSAGNEQFF
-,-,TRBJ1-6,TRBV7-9,TGTGCCAGCAGCTTGCTTGGGGCCAGGAATTCACCCCTCCACTTT,CASSLLGARNSPLHF
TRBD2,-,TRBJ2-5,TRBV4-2,TGTGCCAGCAGCTCCCGGGACTACGAAGAGACCCAGTACTTC,CASSSRDYEETQYF
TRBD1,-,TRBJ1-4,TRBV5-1,TGCGCCAGCAAGGGGGACAGCTGGAATGAAAAACTGTTTTTT,CASKGDSWNEKLFF
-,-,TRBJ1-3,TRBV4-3,TGCGCCAGCAGCCAAGATAGAGGGTCCCACTTCTCTGGAAACACCATATATTTT,CASSQDRGSHFSGNTIYF
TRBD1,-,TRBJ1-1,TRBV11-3,TGTGCCAGCAGCTCGGGGACAGATATGAACACTGAAGCTTTCTTT,CASSSGTDMNTEAFF
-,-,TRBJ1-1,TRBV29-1,TGCAGCGTAGACCCAGCGAATGAAGCTTTCTTT,CSVDPANEAFF